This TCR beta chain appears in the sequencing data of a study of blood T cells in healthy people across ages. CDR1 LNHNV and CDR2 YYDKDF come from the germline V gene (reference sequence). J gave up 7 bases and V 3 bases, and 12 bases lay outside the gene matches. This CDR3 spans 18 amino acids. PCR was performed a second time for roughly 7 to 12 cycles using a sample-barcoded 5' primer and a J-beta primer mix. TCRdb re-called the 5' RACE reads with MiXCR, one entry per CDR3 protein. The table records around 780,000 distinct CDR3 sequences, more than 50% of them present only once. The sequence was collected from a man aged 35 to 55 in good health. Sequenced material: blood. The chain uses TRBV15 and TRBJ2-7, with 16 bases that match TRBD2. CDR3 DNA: TGTGCCACCAGCAGGGGACTAGCGGGAGGGAGCTCCTACAATGAGCAGTACTTC. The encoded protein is CATSRGLAGGSSYNEQYF. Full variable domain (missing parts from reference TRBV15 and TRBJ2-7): DAMVIQNPRYQVTQFGKPVTLSCSQTLNHNVMYWYQQKSSQAPKLLFHYYDKDFNNEADTPDNFQSRRPNTSFCFLDIRSPGLGDTAMYLCATSRGLAGGSSYNEQYFGPGTRLTVT.